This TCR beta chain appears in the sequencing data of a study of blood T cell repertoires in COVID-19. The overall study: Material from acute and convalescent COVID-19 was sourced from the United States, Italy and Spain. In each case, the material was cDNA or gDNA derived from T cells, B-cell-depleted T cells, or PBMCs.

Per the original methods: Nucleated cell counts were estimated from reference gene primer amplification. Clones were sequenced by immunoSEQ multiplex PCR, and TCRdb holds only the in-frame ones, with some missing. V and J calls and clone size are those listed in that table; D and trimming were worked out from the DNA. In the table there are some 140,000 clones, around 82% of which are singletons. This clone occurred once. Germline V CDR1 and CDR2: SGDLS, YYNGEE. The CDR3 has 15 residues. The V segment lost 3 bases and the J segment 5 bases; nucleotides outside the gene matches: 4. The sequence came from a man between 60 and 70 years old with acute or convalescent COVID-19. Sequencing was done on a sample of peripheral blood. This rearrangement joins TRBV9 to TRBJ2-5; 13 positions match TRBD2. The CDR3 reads CASSALAGGRETQYF. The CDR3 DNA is TGTGCCAGCAGCGCACTAGCGGGGGGGCGCGAGACCCAGTACTTC.